The 19 T cell receptor beta chains below were found in one sample sequenced in a study of post-analysis software for immune sequencing data. Overall study results and limits: In patients, five TRBV segments were more frequent than in controls, with TRBV5-6, TRBV5-1 and TRBV20-1 among them.

What these receptors recognize is not known. Unique-molecular-identifier-tagged TCR beta cDNA libraries were used. TCRdb re-analysed the PCR reads in MiXCR, keeping a single row per CDR3 protein. Among 750,000 to 950,000 distinct CDR3 sequences listed, around 50% were seen once. The source material was blood. Every receptor here comes from a girl between 10 and 17 years old with multiple sclerosis.

The V call is TRBV12-3 or TRBV12-4, the J call TRBJ2-1; D is unresolved. Trimming left V 2 bases short and J 3 bases short, with 11 bases between. This CDR3 spans 15 amino acids. CDR3 nucleotides: TGTGCCAGCAGTTTATGGGGATCGTTCTACAATGAGCAGTTCTTC. Protein: CASSLWGSFYNEQFF.

The CDR3 reads CASSTPLTSGTYNEQFF. The CDR3 region has the DNA TGCGCCAGCAGCACCCCATTGACTAGCGGGACTTACAATGAGCAGTTCTTC. The chain joins TRBV5-1 to TRBJ2-1; 11 bases are a match to TRBD2. This CDR3 comprises 17 residues. CDR1 SGHRS and CDR2 YFSETQ come from the germline V gene. After removal of 4 bases from V and 4 bases from J, the junction contained 10 bases not matched to a gene.

The gene calls are TRBV27 and TRBJ1-5; 8 bases are a match to TRBD1. Looked up from germline, CDR1 is MNHEY and CDR2 is SMNVEV (reference sequence). The V segment lost 5 bases and the J segment 6 bases; nucleotides outside the gene matches: 9. This CDR3 spans 15 amino acids. CDR3 DNA sequence: TGTGCCAGCAGTCAAGGACAGGGCAGGGGTCAGCCCCAGCATTTT. Its translation: CASSQGQGRGQPQHF.

The chain has TRBV4-1 and TRBJ2-7, with 10 bases aligning to TRBD2. The length of the CDR3 is 13 residues. CDR1 is MGHRA, CDR2 YSYEKL, per germline. V gave up 4 bases and J gave up 12 bases; unmatched junction bases: 9. CDR3 nucleotide sequence: TGCGCCAGCAGCCCTCCGGGACTAGCGATAATGTACTTC. Translated: CASSPPGLAIMYF.

This chain joins TRBV20-1 and TRBJ2-5; 7 bases are shared with TRBD2. The germline V gene has CDR1 DFQATT and CDR2 SNEGSKA (reference sequence). The CDR3 has 16 residues. V was pared by 0 bases and J by 5 bases, with 12 bases of the junction left unmatched. The CDR3 DNA sequence: TGCAGTGCTAGAGATCAGCGGCGGGACGGGGGGGAGACCCAGTACTTC. Translation: CSARDQRRDGGETQYF.

This clonotype appeared a few times. The chain couples TRBV5-5 to TRBJ2-5; 10 bases are a match to TRBD1. Germline CDR1 reads SGHKS; CDR2 reads YYEKEE (reference sequence). V lost 5 bases, J lost 11 bases, and 15 bases stayed unmatched. The CDR3 runs 15 residues. The DNA of the CDR3 is TGTGCCAGCAGGCTCCGGGACAGGGGAGACAATGAGCAGTACTTC. Residues: CASRLRDRGDNEQYF.

Only a few counts were recorded for this clonotype. This sequence joins TRBV4-1 and TRBJ1-2; 9 bases map to TRBD1. With V trimmed by 3 bases and J by 5 bases, 7 bases remained unmatched. The CDR3 covers 15 residues. CDR1 is MGHRA and CDR2 is YSYEKL in the germline V gene. CDR3 nucleotides: TGCGCCAGCAGCCAGGAGACAGGGGGTTTTTATGGCTACACCTTC. This sequence encodes CASSQETGGFYGYTF.

The chain has TRBV3-1 and TRBJ2-1, with 11 nucleotides matching TRBD1. The CDR3 has 14 residues. The germline V gene encodes CDR1 LGHDT and CDR2 YNNKEL (reference sequence). V gave up 3 bases and J gave up 9 bases; unmatched junction bases: 4. CDR3 bases: TGTGCCAGCAGCCAGGGACAGGGGGGAATTGAGCAGTTCTTC. Translation: CASSQGQGGIEQFF.

The gene calls are TRBV5-1 and TRBJ2-7; TRBD2 aligns across 8 bases. The junction had 5 bases not matched to a gene; V was cut back by 0 bases and J by 0 bases. The CDR3 has 16 residues. CDR1 is SGHRS and CDR2 is YFSETQ in the germline V gene. CDR3: CASSLVGSGNSYEQYF. The DNA for the CDR3 is TGCGCCAGCAGCTTGGTCGGTAGCGGGAACTCCTACGAGCAGTACTTC. The whole variable domain, remainder taken from reference TRBV5-1 and TRBJ2-7, is KAGVTQTPRYLIKTRGQQVTLSCSPISGHRSVSWYQQTPGQGLQFLFEYFSETQRNKGNFPGRFSGRQFSNSRSEMNVSTLELGDSALYLCASSLVGSGNSYEQYFGPGTRLTVT.

This clonotype was seen a handful of times. This chain links TRBV7-9 with TRBJ2-5; 7 bases are shared with TRBD1. V shed 8 bases and J 0 bases; nucleotides not matched to a gene: 3. CDR3 size: 13 residues. The germline V gene has CDR1 SEHNR and CDR2 FQNEAQ (reference sequence). The CDR3 loop reads CASGGQNQETQYF. The CDR3 DNA is TGTGCCAGCGGGGGACAGAACCAAGAGACCCAGTACTTC.

In nucleotides, the CDR3 is TGTGCCAGCAGTTTATTAGGACGGATTGGGCACAATGAGCAGTACTTC. It specifies CASSLLGRIGHNEQYF. The J gene is TRBJ2-1, the V gene TRBV28, with D unclear. The assigned J gene may be wrong: the sequence end matches TRBJ2-7 better. The V gene's germline CDR1 is MDHEN and CDR2 SYDVKM. The CDR3 is 16 amino acids.

The rearrangement links TRBV5-1 to TRBJ2-5; D gene unclear. CDR3 length equals 15 residues. The germline V and J ends were trimmed by 2 bases and 2 bases, with 13 bases remaining between them. Germline-derived CDR1 and CDR2 are SGHRS and YFSETQ. This CDR3 is CASSFLGSTQETQYF. The CDR3 coding sequence is TGCGCCAGCAGCTTCCTCGGATCCACACAAGAGACCCAGTACTTC.

The V gene is TRBV29-1, the J gene TRBJ1-4; perhaps TRBD1 as D (5 bases). Trimming cost V 1 base and J 5 bases, with 11 bases left between them. This CDR3 comprises 14 residues. Germline values: CDR1 SQVTM, CDR2 ANQGSEA. The CDR3 sequence is CSVEVPGLNEKLFF. The CDR3 DNA is TGCAGCGTTGAAGTGCCAGGGCTAAATGAAAAACTGTTTTTT.

This clonotype was seen a few times. The CDR3, as DNA: TGTGCCACCAGTGATTTGGAACAGGTTTCAGATACGCAGTATTTT. Amino acids: CATSDLEQVSDTQYF. The J gene is TRBJ2-3, the V gene TRBV24-1; perhaps TRBD1 as D (5 bases). V lost 0 bases, J lost 4 bases, and 10 bases lay in between. This CDR3 is 15 amino acids long. The germline CDR1 and CDR2 sequences are KGHDR and SFDVKD.

The CDR3 nucleotides read TGTGCCAGCAGCGGCCTCCCGGGAGGGAGAAACATTCAGTACTTC. Protein product: CASSGLPGGRNIQYF. The rearrangement links TRBV5-6 to TRBJ2-4; TRBD2 agrees at 8 bases. Germline CDR1 reads SGHDT; CDR2 reads YYEEEE. The J segment lost 6 bases and the V segment lost 4 bases, leaving 9 bases of the junction unmatched. CDR3 length: 15 amino acids. Full variable domain (outside the CDR3, taken from reference TRBV5-6 and TRBJ2-4): DAGVTQSPTHLIKTRGQQVTLRCSPKSGHDTVSWYQQALGQGPQFIFQYYEEEERQRGNFPDRFSGHQFPNYSSELNVNALLLGDSALYLCASSGLPGGRNIQYFGAGTRLSVL.

The chain couples TRBV12-3 or TRBV12-4 to TRBJ2-7; D might be TRBD2 (5 bases). The CDR3 consists of 17 residues. With 5 bases removed from V and 7 bases from J, the gap between germline ends came to 27 bases. The CDR3 here is CASSPLVGESSYNEQYF. The DNA of the CDR3 is TGTGCCAGCAGTCCCCTGGTCGGGGAGAGCTCCTACAATGAGCAGTACTTC.

CDR3 DNA: TGTGCCAGCAGCTTGGCAGGGTTCAGGAACGAGCAGTACTTC. Protein: CASSLAGFRNEQYF. The V and J genes are TRBV5-6 and TRBJ2-7, with D tentatively TRBD1 (5 bases). The germline gives CDR1 SGHDT, CDR2 YYEEEE. The CDR3 runs to 14 residues. The V end was cut by 0 bases, the J end by 5 bases, with 12 bases between.

The rearrangement links TRBV29-1 to TRBJ1-1; no firm D call. The germline V gene encodes CDR1 SQVTM and CDR2 ANQGSEA. V lost 2 bases to trimming and J lost 1 base, with 17 bases between them. This CDR3 contains 16 residues. CDR3 sequence (DNA): TGCAGCGTTGAAAACCTCAGACGTCGGGGGAACACTGAAGCTTTCTTT. It encodes CSVENLRRRGNTEAFF.

This chain uses TRBV11-1 with TRBJ1-4; no reliable D call. Germline V gene sequence: CDR1 SGHAT, CDR2 FQDESV (reference sequence). The ends were cut back, 5 bases at V and 2 bases at J, with 9 bases in the middle. There are 14 residues in the CDR3. The chain's CDR3 is CASSQLGTNEKLFF. The CDR3 region has the DNA TGTGCCAGCAGCCAACTGGGGACTAATGAAAAACTGTTTTTT.